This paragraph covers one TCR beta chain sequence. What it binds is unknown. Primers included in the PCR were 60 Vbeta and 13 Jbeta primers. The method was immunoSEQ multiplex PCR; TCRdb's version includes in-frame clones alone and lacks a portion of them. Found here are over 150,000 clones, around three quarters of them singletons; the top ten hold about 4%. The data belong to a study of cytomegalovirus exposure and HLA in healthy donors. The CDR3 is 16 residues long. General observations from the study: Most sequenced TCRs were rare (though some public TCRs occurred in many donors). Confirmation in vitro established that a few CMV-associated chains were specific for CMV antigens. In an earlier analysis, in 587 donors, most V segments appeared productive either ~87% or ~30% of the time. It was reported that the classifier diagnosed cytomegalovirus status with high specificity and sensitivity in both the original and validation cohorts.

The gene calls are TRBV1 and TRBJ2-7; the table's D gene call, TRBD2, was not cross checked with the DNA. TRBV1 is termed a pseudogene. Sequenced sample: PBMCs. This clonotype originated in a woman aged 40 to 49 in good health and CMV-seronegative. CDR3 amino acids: CTSSQAYSGTSYEQYF. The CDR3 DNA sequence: TGCACCAGCAGCCAAGCATATAGCGGTACCTCCTACGAGCAGTACTTC.